This T cell receptor (beta chain) was retrieved from a study of CD39 and CD103 CD8 tumor-infiltrating T cells. Per the germline V gene, CDR1 is SEHNR and CDR2 is FQNEAQ (reference sequence). The CDR3 extends over 12 amino acids. With 1 base removed from V and 12 bases from J, the gap between germline ends came to 10 bases. At sample collection, these patients were off therapy. The protocol was immunoSEQ multiplex PCR, while the TCRdb copy is restricted to in-frame clones and leaves out a portion. The table shows about 2,400 clones, with approximately 70% occurring only once. Sequenced: CD39- CD103- CD8+ T cells sorted from the tumor. Subset denoted: CD103-CD39- double-negative CD45RA- CD8 T cells. The rearrangement links TRBV7-9 to TRBJ2-4; no clear D gene. This sequence originates from a human donor with head and neck squamous cell carcinoma. Here the CDR3 DNA reads TGTGCCAGCAGCTTAGACGCCTTGGATCAGTACTTC. Protein: CASSLDALDQYF. Full variable domain (rest looked up from reference TRBV7-9 and TRBJ2-4): DTGVSQNPRHKITKRGQNVTFRCDPISEHNRLYWYRQTLGQGPEFLTYFQNEAQLEKSRLLSDRFSAERPKGSFSTLEIQRTEQGDSAMYLCASSLDALDQYFGAGTRLSVL.